This entry concerns a single T cell receptor beta chain. This CDR3 region has 15 residues. Germline V gene lookup returns CDR1 DFQATT and CDR2 SNEGSKA (reference sequence). Trimming removed 1 base at V and 7 bases at J, with 19 bases between. Total RNA amounts of at least 6 micrograms were extracted per sample. A second PCR, run for roughly 7 to 12 cycles, used a sample-barcoded 5' primer plus a J-beta primer mix. MiXCR, run by TCRdb on the 5' RACE reads, gives a single entry per CDR3 protein. The sample records under 950,000 distinct CDR3 sequences, 22% being singletons. The data are from a study of blood T cells in healthy people across ages. Background on the study: About one barcoded beta molecule per two T cells came from capture by template switching.

The gene calls are TRBV20-1 and TRBJ1-2; D is ambiguous. The receptor's source is a man aged 70-80 years in good health. Sequencing input: blood. The CDR3 sequence: CSARVIGLKEAGYTF. The DNA of the CDR3 is TGCAGTGCTAGAGTCATCGGACTGAAAGAAGCTGGCTACACCTTC.